One sample yielded the 32 T cell receptor beta chains listed below, sequenced in a study of cytomegalovirus exposure and HLA in healthy donors. Vbeta (60) and Jbeta (13) primers were used in the PCR. Produced via immunoSEQ multiplex PCR; TCRdb's table is partial and in-frame only. The repertoire consists of approximately 210,000 clones, with over 75% occurring once and the leading ten covering approximately 1.8%. The sequencing input was PBMCs. The receptors were sampled from a male donor in good health and CMV-seronegative.

The CDR3 protein is CASALEAWYNEQFF. The CDR3 bases are TGCGCCAGCGCTCTTGAGGCCTGGTACAATGAGCAGTTCTTC. The chain is built from TRBV5-1 and TRBJ2-1; D call uncertain. Looked up from germline, CDR1 is SGHRS and CDR2 is YFSETQ. The CDR3 consists of 14 residues. The germline V and J ends were trimmed by 7 bases and 4 bases, with 15 bases remaining between them. Based on the CDR3 plus reference TRBV5-1 and TRBJ2-1, the full variable domain is KAGVTQTPRYLIKTRGQQVTLSCSPISGHRSVSWYQQTPGQGLQFLFEYFSETQRNKGNFPGRFSGRQFSNSRSEMNVSTLELGDSALYLCASALEAWYNEQFFGPGTRLTVL.

The gene calls are TRBV7-7 and TRBJ1-2; TRBD1 matches at 9 bases. After removal of 5 bases from V and 3 bases from J, the junction contained 7 bases not matched to a gene. This CDR3 comprises 15 residues. Per the germline V gene, CDR1 is SSHAT and CDR2 is FNYEAQ (reference sequence). This chain's CDR3 is CASSLDRGTYYGYTF. In DNA, the CDR3 is TGTGCCAGCAGCCTTGACAGGGGGACGTACTATGGCTACACCTTC.

The chain links TRBV5-4 to TRBJ2-3, with a possible D match to TRBD1 (6 bases). The V gene's germline CDR1 is SGHNT and CDR2 YYREEE (reference sequence). The CDR3 consists of 16 residues. Trimming pared 2 bases from V and 1 base from J, leaving 14 bases between. The CDR3 region is CASSLDYPGGTDTQYF. CDR3 sequence (DNA): TGTGCCAGCAGCTTAGACTACCCAGGGGGCACAGATACGCAGTATTTT. Supplemented by reference TRBV5-4 and TRBJ2-3, the full variable domain reads ETGVTQSPTHLIKTRGQQVTLRCSSQSGHNTVSWYQQALGQGPQFIFQYYREEENGRGNFPPRFSGLQFPNYSSELNVNALELDDSALYLCASSLDYPGGTDTQYFGPGTRLTVL.

This clone was seen only a few times. The V gene is TRBV7-9, the J gene TRBJ2-7; D might be TRBD2 (6 bases). Germline CDR1 SEHNR, CDR2 FQNEAQ (reference sequence). Between the trimmed V and J ends, which lost 3 bases and 2 bases, there was a span of 14 bases. The CDR3 consists of 15 residues. In nucleotides, the CDR3 is TGTGCCAGCAGCTTGATGGAGGGGTCCCCCTACGAGCAGTACTTC. Amino acids: CASSLMEGSPYEQYF.

The chain combines TRBV10-3 with TRBJ2-1; 7 bases are shared with TRBD2. The CDR3 consists of 14 residues. Germline V CDR1 and CDR2: ENHRY, SYGVKD. V was clipped by 2 bases and J by 8 bases; unmatched bases: 6. The CDR3 region is CAISEGGRRDEQFF. The CDR3 coding sequence is TGTGCCATCAGTGAGGGCGGGAGAAGGGATGAGCAGTTCTTC.

The chain carries TRBV6-1 and TRBJ1-3; TRBD1 is a possible D gene (6 bases). The CDR3 spans 13 residues. From germline, CDR1 is MNHNS and CDR2 SASEGT. Deletions cut 11 bases from V and 2 bases from J, with 13 bases between. CDR3 nucleotide sequence: TGTGCCGGTCGACAGGTTCCTGGAAACACCATATATTTT. Its translation is CAGRQVPGNTIYF.

The rearrangement joins TRBV28 to TRBJ1-3, with D perhaps matching TRBD1 (6 bases). Germline assignment: CDR1 MDHEN and CDR2 SYDVKM. Trimming removed 5 bases from V and 0 bases from J, with 17 bases in between. This CDR3 has 17 residues. The CDR3 sequence: CASSLIGPGVSGNTIYF. As DNA, the CDR3 is TGTGCCAGCAGTCTTATTGGGCCAGGGGTCTCTGGAAACACCATATATTTT.

The chain has TRBV7-3 and TRBJ2-7; perhaps TRBD2 as D (5 bases). The CDR3 covers 15 residues. Germline assignment: CDR1 SGHTA and CDR2 FQGTGA. Trimming removed 5 bases at V and 7 bases at J, with 21 bases between. Written as DNA, the CDR3 is TGTGCCAGCAGCCCCCGAGTCTCGGGATCTCGTGAGCAGTACTTC. This codes for CASSPRVSGSREQYF.

The rearrangement uses TRBV5-6 and TRBJ1-3, with 7 nucleotides matching TRBD1. CDR3 length: 16 amino acids. Germline lookup yields CDR1 SGHDT and CDR2 YYEEEE. V lost 3 bases to trimming and J lost 5 bases; unmatched junction nucleotides: 11. CDR3 protein: CASSSQRQGSRNTIYF. The CDR3 coding sequence is TGTGCCAGCAGCTCACAAAGACAGGGTTCGAGAAACACCATATATTTT.

In its sample, this clone was seen a few times. The chain recombines TRBV4-3 with TRBJ1-3, with D perhaps matching TRBD1 (5 bases). V shed 1 base and J shed 4 bases, with 14 bases lying between them. The CDR3 sequence is 16 residues long. From germline, CDR1 is LGHNA and CDR2 YSLEER. The CDR3 region has the DNA TGCGCCAGCAGCCAAGGGTGGCGGGGCGGCGGAAACACCATATATTTT. Translating gives CASSQGWRGGGNTIYF.

For this clone: The junction shows a germline mismatch at one end, possibly a read error. The rearrangement joins TRBV5-6 to TRBJ2-1, with D maybe TRBD2 (7 bases). The CDR3 spans 16 residues. Germline V gene lookup returns CDR1 SGHDT and CDR2 YYEEEE. Here the CDR3 DNA reads TGTGCCAGCAGCTTTTCTGAGAGGGGGGGCTACCATGAGCAGTTCTTC. Amino acids: CASSFSERGGYHEQFF.

The genes are TRBV11-2 and TRBJ2-1; D is ambiguous. The CDR3 length is 15 residues. Germline values: CDR1 SGHAT, CDR2 FQNNGV. The V end lost 2 bases, the J end lost 9 bases, and 17 bases lay between the germline ends. CDR3 amino acids: CASSLHSGSAVEQFF. Written as DNA, the CDR3 is TGTGCCAGCAGCTTACACTCCGGCTCTGCGGTTGAGCAGTTCTTC.

V is TRBV7-9 and J is TRBJ2-3; D not certain. CDR1 and CDR2 from the germline V gene are SEHNR and FQNEAQ (reference sequence). V was pared by 4 bases and J by 5 bases, with 7 bases between. The CDR3 is 12 residues long. CDR3 sequence reads: CASSYSGDTQYF. CDR3 in DNA: TGTGCCAGCAGCTACAGTGGAGATACGCAGTATTTT.

DNA for the CDR3: TGTGCCAGCAGCGTAACTACAGATACGCAGTATTTT. It encodes CASSVTTDTQYF. The V and J genes are TRBV9 and TRBJ2-3; D gene unclear. Trimming left V 1 base short and J 3 bases short, with 3 bases between. CDR3 length: 12 amino acids. Germline-derived CDR1 and CDR2 are SGDLS and YYNGEE.

This chain connects TRBV6-5 to TRBJ2-1, with 7 bases matching TRBD2. CDR1 and CDR2 (germline): MNHEY, SVGAGI. The CDR3 runs to 16 residues. Losses at the gene ends were 0 bases for V and 2 bases for J; bases not matched to a gene: 4. The CDR3 loop reads CASSYSGGKPYNEQFF. The CDR3 region has the DNA TGTGCCAGCAGTTACTCGGGGGGGAAACCCTACAATGAGCAGTTCTTC.

V and J are TRBV15 and TRBJ1-2; maybe TRBD1 (5 bases). The germline V gene has CDR1 LNHNV and CDR2 YYDKDF (reference sequence). The CDR3 contains 13 residues. V dropped 0 bases and J dropped 8 bases, with 10 bases sitting between them. The CDR3 region has the DNA TGTGCCACCAGCAGAGATCCTAGGGGAGGCTACACCTTC. Protein sequence: CATSRDPRGGYTF.

In its sample, this clone was seen a few times. The J gene is TRBJ2-1, the V gene TRBV19; 9 nucleotides agree with TRBD2. The CDR3 totals 15 residues. CDR1 and CDR2 (germline): LNHDA, SQIVND (reference sequence). Trimming at V came to 10 bases and at J to 4 bases, leaving 11 bases not matched to a gene. CDR3 region: CATTPGLAPYNEQFF. The CDR3 coding sequence is TGTGCCACTACTCCGGGACTAGCCCCGTACAATGAGCAGTTCTTC. The full variable domain, rest sourced from reference TRBV19 and TRBJ2-1, is DGGITQSPKYLFRKEGQNVTLSCEQNLNHDAMYWYRQDPGQGLRLIYYSQIVNDFQKGDIAEGYSVSREKKESFPLTVTSAQKNPTAFYLCATTPGLAPYNEQFFGPGTRLTVL.

The chain is built from TRBV5-1 and TRBJ2-5, with 12 bases aligning to TRBD2. CDR3 length: 17 amino acids. After removal of 1 base from V and 3 bases from J, the junction contained 7 bases not matched to a gene. The germline gives CDR1 SGHRS, CDR2 YFSETQ. The DNA for the CDR3 is TGCGCCAGCAGCTTGACCCTAGCGGGGGGGAGAAAAGAGACCCAGTACTTC. Translation gives CASSLTLAGGRKETQYF.

The chain is built from TRBV7-9 and TRBJ1-1; 12 bases are a match to TRBD1. The CDR3 totals 16 residues. The junction had 4 bases not matched to a gene; V was cut back by 0 bases and J by 5 bases. The germline V gene has CDR1 SEHNR and CDR2 FQNEAQ (reference sequence). CDR3 protein: CASSLAGGQGATEAFF. The CDR3 bases are TGTGCCAGCAGCTTAGCAGGGGGACAGGGGGCAACTGAAGCTTTCTTT.

This clone appeared a single time. The rearrangement links TRBV9 to TRBJ2-5; perhaps TRBD1 as D (5 bases). The CDR3 spans 13 residues. Trimming stripped 1 base from V and 5 bases from J, with 9 bases between. Germline assignment: CDR1 SGDLS and CDR2 YYNGEE. The CDR3 sequence is CASSVQGRETQYF. CDR3 nucleotide sequence: TGTGCCAGCAGCGTACAGGGTAGGGAGACCCAGTACTTC.

The rearrangement uses TRBV4-3 and TRBJ2-1, with TRBD2 matching over 10 bases. This CDR3 spans 15 amino acids. Losses at the gene ends were 0 bases for V and 8 bases for J; bases not matched to a gene: 4. Germline lookup yields CDR1 LGHNA and CDR2 YSLEER. DNA of the CDR3: TGCGCCAGCAGCCAAGAGGGGCTAGCGGGAGATGAGCAGTTCTTC. Its protein is CASSQEGLAGDEQFF.

The chain links TRBV30 to TRBJ2-7; D is unresolved. The CDR3 spans 12 residues. The V and J ends lost 3 bases and 4 bases respectively, with 10 bases between them. Germline values: CDR1 GTSNPN, CDR2 SVGIG (reference sequence). The CDR3 DNA reads as TGTGCCTGGAGCAAAGGAGCTTACGAGCAGTACTTC. The encoded protein is CAWSKGAYEQYF. The variable domain in full, completed from reference TRBV30 and TRBJ2-7, reads SQTIHQWPATLVQPVGSPLSLECTVEGTSNPNLYWYRQAAGRGLQLLFYSVGIGQISSEVPQNLSASRPQDRQFILSSKKLLLSDSGFYLCAWSKGAYEQYFGPGTRLTVT.

This clone was observed a few times. V is TRBV5-1 and J is TRBJ2-5; 10 bases line up with TRBD1. Gene TRBJ2-7 matches the end of the DNA better, so the J call may be wrong. The length of the CDR3 is 15 residues. The V gene's germline CDR1 is SGHRS and CDR2 YFSETQ. CDR3 nucleotide sequence: TGCGCCAGCAGCTCGCCAGGGACAGGGGTCGTCGAGCAGTACTTC. Protein product: CASSSPGTGVVEQYF.

The chain links TRBV5-4 to TRBJ2-4; a weak D match, TRBD1 (5 bases). This CDR3 is 14 amino acids long. Trimming took off 0 bases at V and 9 bases at J, with 13 bases between the two ends. CDR1 and CDR2 from the germline V gene are SGHNT and YYREEE (reference sequence). The CDR3 reads CASSLGQGRTIQYF. The CDR3 bases are TGTGCCAGCAGCTTGGGTCAGGGAAGGACCATTCAGTACTTC. The complete variable domain, with remaining parts taken from reference TRBV5-4 and TRBJ2-4, reads ETGVTQSPTHLIKTRGQQVTLRCSSQSGHNTVSWYQQALGQGPQFIFQYYREEENGRGNFPPRFSGLQFPNYSSELNVNALELDDSALYLCASSLGQGRTIQYFGAGTRLSVL.

The chain recombines TRBV7-9 with TRBJ1-2; D remains unclear. Trimming pared 0 bases from V and 0 bases from J, leaving 11 bases between. The CDR3 has 16 residues. Looked up from germline, CDR1 is SEHNR and CDR2 is FQNEAQ (reference sequence). The CDR3 DNA reads as TGTGCCAGCAGCTTAGCGGTAGGAGACCCTAACTATGGCTACACCTTC. Residues: CASSLAVGDPNYGYTF.

This chain joins TRBV2 and TRBJ2-3, with D tentatively TRBD2 (6 bases). This CDR3 is 14 amino acids long. Trimming removed 3 bases from V and 4 bases from J, with 11 bases in between. Germline values: CDR1 SNHLY, CDR2 FYNNEI. CDR3: CASSDQGGADTQYF. The DNA for the CDR3 is TGTGCCAGCAGTGATCAAGGAGGGGCAGATACGCAGTATTTT.

The chain joins TRBV7-8 to TRBJ2-7; tentative D call: TRBD1 (6 bases). The CDR3 is 15 amino acids. V was trimmed by 3 bases and J by 2 bases, leaving 14 bases between them. Germline values: CDR1 SGHVS, CDR2 FQNEAQ. The DNA for the CDR3 is TGTGCCAGCAGCTTGAGGGTGGGACAAACCTACGAGCAGTACTTC. It codes for CASSLRVGQTYEQYF.

This chain uses TRBV27 with TRBJ2-5, with TRBD2 as a possible D gene (6 bases). The J call may be mistaken, given a closer DNA end match to TRBJ2-7. Germline lookup yields CDR1 MNHEY and CDR2 SMNVEV (reference sequence). The CDR3 totals 13 residues. In DNA form, the CDR3 reads TGTGCCAGCGGCAAAGGAGGGCTCAACGAGCAGTACTTC. It yields the protein CASGKGGLNEQYF.

This chain links TRBV21-1 with TRBJ1-5. TRBV21-1 is tagged as a pseudogene. The CDR3 has 16 residues. In DNA form, the CDR3 reads TGTGCCAGCAGCAATGTCCAAGCCCTCCCCCATCAGCCCCAGCATTTT. This codes for CASSNVQALPHQPQHF.

The CDR3 loop reads CASTGTGVTYNEQFF. In nucleotides, the CDR3 is TGTGCCAGCACAGGGACAGGGGTCACGTACAATGAGCAGTTCTTC. V gene TRBV6-1 combines with J gene TRBJ2-1, with 10 positions matching TRBD1. The germline gives CDR1 MNHNS, CDR2 SASEGT. This CDR3 region has 15 residues. The ends lost 7 bases at V and 4 bases at J; junction bases unmatched: 7.

The V gene is TRBV18, the J gene TRBJ2-1, with TRBD2 matching over 9 bases. Trimming removed 1 base from V and 11 bases from J; junction bases left unmatched: 3. From germline, CDR1 is KGHSH and CDR2 LQKENI. There are 13 residues in the CDR3. The CDR3 coding sequence is TGTGCCAGCTCACCACTAGCGGGAGAGAAGCAGTTCTTC. This gives the protein CASSPLAGEKQFF.

The CDR3 is CASRPGQGVMFF. The CDR3 DNA is TGTGCCAGCAGACCCGGACAGGGAGTAATGTTCTTC. V and J are TRBV5-8 and TRBJ2-1; 8 positions agree with TRBD1. In germline, CDR1 is SGHTS, CDR2 YDEGEE. V shed 5 bases and J 15 bases; nucleotides not matched to a gene: 10. The CDR3 totals 12 residues.